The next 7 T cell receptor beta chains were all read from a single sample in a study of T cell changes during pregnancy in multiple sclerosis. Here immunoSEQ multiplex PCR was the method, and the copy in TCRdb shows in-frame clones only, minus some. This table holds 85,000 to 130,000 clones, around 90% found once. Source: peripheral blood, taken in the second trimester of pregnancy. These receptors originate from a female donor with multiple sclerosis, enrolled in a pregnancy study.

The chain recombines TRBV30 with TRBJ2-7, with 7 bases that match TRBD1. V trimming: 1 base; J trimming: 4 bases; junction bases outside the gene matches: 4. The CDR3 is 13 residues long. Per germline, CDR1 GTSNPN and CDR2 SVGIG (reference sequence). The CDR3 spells CAWSEGGPYEQYF. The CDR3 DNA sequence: TGTGCCTGGAGTGAAGGGGGCCCGTACGAGCAGTACTTC. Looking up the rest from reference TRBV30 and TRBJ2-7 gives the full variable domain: SQTIHQWPATLVQPVGSPLSLECTVEGTSNPNLYWYRQAAGRGLQLLFYSVGIGQISSEVPQNLSASRPQDRQFILSSKKLLLSDSGFYLCAWSEGGPYEQYFGPGTRLTVT.

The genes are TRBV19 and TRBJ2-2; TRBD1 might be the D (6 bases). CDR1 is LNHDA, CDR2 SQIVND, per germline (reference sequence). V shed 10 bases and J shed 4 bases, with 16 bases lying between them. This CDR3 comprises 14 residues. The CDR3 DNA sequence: TGTGCCACCGAGAGTACAGGGCGCACCGGGGAGCTGTTTTTT. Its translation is CATESTGRTGELFF.

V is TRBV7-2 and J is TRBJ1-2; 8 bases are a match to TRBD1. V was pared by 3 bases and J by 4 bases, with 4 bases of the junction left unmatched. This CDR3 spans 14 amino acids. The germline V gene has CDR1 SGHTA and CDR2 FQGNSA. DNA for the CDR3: TGTGCCAGCAGCTTGACAGGGGACATCTATGGCTACACCTTC. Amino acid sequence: CASSLTGDIYGYTF.

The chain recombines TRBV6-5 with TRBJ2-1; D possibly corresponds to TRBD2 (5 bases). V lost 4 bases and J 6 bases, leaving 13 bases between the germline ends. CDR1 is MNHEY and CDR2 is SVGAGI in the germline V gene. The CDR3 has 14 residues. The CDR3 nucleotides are TGTGCCAGCAGTTGGGAGAGGACTCGCAATGAGCAGTTCTTC. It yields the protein CASSWERTRNEQFF.

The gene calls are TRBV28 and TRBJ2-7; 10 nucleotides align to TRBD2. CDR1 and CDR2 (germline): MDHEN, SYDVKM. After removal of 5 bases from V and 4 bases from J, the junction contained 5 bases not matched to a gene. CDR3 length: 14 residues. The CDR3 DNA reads TGTGCCAGCAGTCTAGCGGGAGAGGGGTACGAGCAGTACTTC. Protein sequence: CASSLAGEGYEQYF.

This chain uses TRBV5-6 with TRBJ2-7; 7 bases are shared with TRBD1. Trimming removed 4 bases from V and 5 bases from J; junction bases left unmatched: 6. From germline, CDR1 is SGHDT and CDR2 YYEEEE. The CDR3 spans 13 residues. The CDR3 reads CASSPGTVHEQYF. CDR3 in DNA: TGTGCCAGCAGCCCCGGGACAGTCCACGAGCAGTACTTC. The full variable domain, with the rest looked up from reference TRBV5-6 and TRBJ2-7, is DAGVTQSPTHLIKTRGQQVTLRCSPKSGHDTVSWYQQALGQGPQFIFQYYEEEERQRGNFPDRFSGHQFPNYSSELNVNALLLGDSALYLCASSPGTVHEQYFGPGTRLTVT.

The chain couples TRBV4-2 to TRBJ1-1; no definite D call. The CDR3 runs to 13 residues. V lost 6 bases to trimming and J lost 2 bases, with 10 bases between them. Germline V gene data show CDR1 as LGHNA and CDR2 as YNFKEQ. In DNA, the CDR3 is TGTGCCAGCAGTCCCCGGGTCAACACTGAAGCTTTCTTT. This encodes CASSPRVNTEAFF.